This TCR beta chain was recorded in a study of T cell repertoires in aging, cancer and after chemotherapy. Multiplex touch-down PCR with TRB-A/B primers amplified rearranged V-D-J TRB sequences. Each CDR3 protein gets one entry after TCRdb re-called the multiplex PCR reads with MiXCR. Found here are about 12,000 distinct CDR3 sequences, roughly 36% of them singletons; the top ten hold less than 8.5%. CDR1 SGHAT and CDR2 FQDESV come from the germline V gene (reference sequence). V was shortened by 2 bases and J by 1 base, with 12 bases between the two germline ends. This CDR3 is 15 amino acids long. Broader study findings: The repertoire data cannot show anything about immunological memory following chemotherapy.

This clonotype came up a few times. Its antigen is still unknown. Amplification of TCR beta used genomic DNA extracted from peripheral blood. This receptor was taken from a human donor in good health. The donor label of this sample is uncertain. The sequenced sample consisted of blood. The chain employs TRBV11-1 and TRBJ2-7; D unclear. This CDR3 is CASSLWGKESYEQYF. CDR3 sequence (DNA): TGTGCCAGCAGCTTATGGGGTAAGGAGTCCTACGAGCAGTACTTC.